The 2 T cell receptor beta chains presented below share a single source sample, sequenced in a study of cytomegalovirus exposure and HLA in healthy donors. Amplification used 60 Vbeta primers and 13 Jbeta primers. Measured with immunoSEQ multiplex PCR; TCRdb has only the in-frame clones, and not every one. The table lists more than 150,000 clones, 82% of them singletons, with more than 1.5% in the top ten. The sample was PBMCs. The receptors were gathered from a man between 35 and 55 years old in good health and CMV-seronegative.

In this sample, this clone turned up once. This chain uses TRBV6-4 with TRBJ2-1, with D possibly being TRBD1 (5 bases). The germline CDR1 and CDR2 sequences are MRHNA and SNTAGT. CDR3 length equals 15 residues. V gave up 6 bases and J gave up 2 bases, with 14 bases separating them. CDR3 bases: TGTGCCAGCAGCCCCGGTCGGACAACCTACAATGAGCAGTTCTTC. It codes for CASSPGRTTYNEQFF.

The genes are TRBV19 and TRBJ1-4; weak D call: TRBD1 (5 bases). The germline gives CDR1 LNHDA, CDR2 SQIVND (reference sequence). The CDR3 contains 14 residues. V lost 7 bases, J lost 7 bases, and 16 bases lay in between. The CDR3, as DNA: TGTGCCAGTAACCCCCAGGGAAGTAGTGAAAAACTGTTTTTT. It specifies CASNPQGSSEKLFF.